Listed here are 25 T cell receptor beta chains from one sample, sequenced in a study of blood T cell repertoires in COVID-19. TCRdb's table, derived via immunoSEQ multiplex PCR, lists solely in-frame clones and lacks some. The sample lists roughly 43,000 clones, around 90% seen once, with approximately 3% in the top ten. Source material: peripheral blood. The source is a man aged 50 to 60 with active COVID-19.

The chain has TRBV28 and TRBJ2-2; TRBD1 might be the D (6 bases). CDR1 is MDHEN and CDR2 is SYDVKM in the germline V gene. Trimming cost V 1 base and J 6 bases, with 12 bases left between them. The CDR3 consists of 15 residues. The CDR3 sequence is CASSLSRGVSGELFF. CDR3 bases: TGTGCCAGCAGTTTATCCAGGGGTGTTTCCGGGGAGCTGTTTTTT.

The CDR3 coding sequence is TGCGCCAGCAGCCAAGATATTTTGGGACAGACGAACACTGAAGCTTTCTTT. It yields the protein CASSQDILGQTNTEAFF. V and J are TRBV4-1 and TRBJ1-1, with 7 bases identical to TRBD1. The CDR3 totals 17 residues. The germline V gene encodes CDR1 MGHRA and CDR2 YSYEKL. The junction had 8 bases not matched to a gene; V was cut back by 0 bases and J by 1 base.

The rearrangement links TRBV5-1 to TRBJ1-2; TRBD1 aligns across 8 bases. After removal of 6 bases from V and 2 bases from J, the junction contained 6 bases not matched to a gene. Germline V lookup: CDR1 SGHRS, CDR2 YFSETQ. CDR3 length equals 14 residues. The CDR3 DNA follows: TGCGCCAGCACAAAGACAGGGGCCAACTATGGCTACACCTTC. Amino acid sequence: CASTKTGANYGYTF.

This chain uses TRBV10-3 with TRBJ2-7; the D gene is possibly TRBD2 (6 bases). Germline V gene lookup returns CDR1 ENHRY and CDR2 SYGVKD. This CDR3 contains 14 residues. V lost 0 bases and J lost 3, with 9 bases in between. The chain's CDR3 is CAISESGLDYEQYF. The CDR3 nucleotides read TGTGCCATCAGTGAGTCGGGACTCGACTACGAGCAGTACTTC.

The chain has TRBV27 and TRBJ2-7, with 8 positions matching TRBD2. The CDR3 covers 15 residues. From germline, CDR1 is MNHEY and CDR2 SMNVEV (reference sequence). J was trimmed by 3 bases and V by 6 bases; bases with no gene match: 10. Here the CDR3 DNA reads TGTGCCAGCAGAACGACTAGCGCGGGCCACTACGAGCAGTACTTC. It specifies CASRTTSAGHYEQYF.

The rearrangement joins TRBV7-9 to TRBJ2-7; 11 positions match TRBD2. V trimming: 6 bases; J trimming: 7 bases; junction bases outside the gene matches: 14. CDR3 length: 16 amino acids. CDR1 SEHNR and CDR2 FQNEAQ come from the germline V gene (reference sequence). CDR3 nucleotide sequence: TGTGCCAGCAGTTTAAGCCCTAGCGGGGGGACGTGGGAGCAGTACTTC. Its translation: CASSLSPSGGTWEQYF.

This clone was picked up a small number of times. The chain couples TRBV4-1 to TRBJ1-3, with D perhaps TRBD1 (5 bases). This CDR3 comprises 17 residues. Germline V gives CDR1 MGHRA, CDR2 YSYEKL. V dropped 4 bases and J dropped 1 base, with 17 bases sitting between them. The CDR3 loop is CASSRAGLSLSGNTIYF. The CDR3 coding sequence is TGCGCCAGCAGCCGAGCGGGACTCTCCCTTTCTGGAAACACCATATATTTT.

The rearrangement uses TRBV28 and TRBJ1-2; D is uncertain. The ends were cut back, 7 bases at V and 1 base at J, with 7 bases in the middle. The CDR3 totals 12 residues. The germline V gene has CDR1 MDHEN and CDR2 SYDVKM. In nucleotides, the CDR3 is TGTGCCAGCACCACCAGTAACTATGGCTACACCTTC. This codes for CASTTSNYGYTF.

This chain joins TRBV24-1 and TRBJ2-2; 8 bases agree with TRBD1. The CDR3 consists of 16 residues. Germline CDR1 KGHDR, CDR2 SFDVKD. V lost 4 bases to trimming and J lost 4 bases; unmatched junction nucleotides: 7. The CDR3 reads CATSDQTGAVTGELFF. CDR3 in DNA: TGTGCCACCAGTGACCAGACAGGGGCGGTCACCGGGGAGCTGTTTTTT.

The chain recombines TRBV5-1 with TRBJ2-7; the D gene is possibly TRBD2 (5 bases). Germline loops: CDR1 SGHRS, CDR2 YFSETQ. V was shortened by 1 base and J by 4 bases, with 12 bases between the two germline ends. The CDR3 sequence is 14 residues long. The CDR3 sequence is CASSLTLDLYEQYF. The CDR3 DNA is TGCGCCAGCAGCTTGACACTAGATTTATACGAGCAGTACTTC.

The chain joins TRBV7-9 to TRBJ2-7, with D possibly being TRBD1 (5 bases). Deletions cut 1 base from V and 1 base from J, with 17 bases between. Germline loops: CDR1 SEHNR, CDR2 FQNEAQ (reference sequence). The CDR3 has 17 residues. The CDR3, as DNA: TGTGCCAGCAGCTTAGGAGACAGCGCGACACCTTCCTACGAGCAGTACTTC. It codes for CASSLGDSATPSYEQYF.

The gene calls are TRBV6-5 and TRBJ1-5, with D possibly TRBD1 on 5 matching bases. Germline V gene data show CDR1 as MNHEY and CDR2 as SVGAGI. The CDR3 is made up of 12 amino acids. Trimming left V 3 bases short and J 9 bases short, with 9 bases between. CDR3 in amino acids: CASSYPGGPQHF. The CDR3 coding sequence is TGTGCCAGCAGTTATCCGGGGGGGCCCCAGCATTTT.

V and J are TRBV11-2 and TRBJ1-2; D remains unclear. CDR1 and CDR2 (germline): SGHAT, FQNNGV. V was shortened by 5 bases and J by 7 bases, with 17 bases between the two germline ends. The CDR3 totals 14 residues. CDR3 protein: CASSRLAPLTGYTF. As DNA, the CDR3 is TGTGCCAGCAGCCGACTGGCCCCGCTTACTGGCTACACCTTC. The complete variable domain, with remaining parts taken from reference TRBV11-2 and TRBJ1-2, reads EAGVAQSPRYKIIEKRQSVAFWCNPISGHATLYWYQQILGQGPKLLIQFQNNGVVDDSQLPKDRFSAERLKGVDSTLKIQPAKLEDSAVYLCASSRLAPLTGYTFGSGTRLTVV.

The chain couples TRBV7-8 to TRBJ2-7; D call uncertain. Trimming removed 1 base from V and 4 bases from J, with 5 bases in between. Germline assignment: CDR1 SGHVS and CDR2 FQNEAQ. The CDR3 covers 12 residues. The CDR3 nucleotides are TGTGCCAGCAGCTTAGACAAGTACGAGCAGTACTTC. This gives the protein CASSLDKYEQYF.

The rearrangement joins TRBV3-1 (or the pseudogene TRBV3-2) to TRBJ2-7; 9 positions match TRBD2. The CDR3 contains 13 residues. Trimming took 6 bases from V and 7 from J; bases not matched to a gene: 7. CDR1 and CDR2 from the germline V gene are LGHDT and YNNKEL (reference sequence). The CDR3 is CASRRGGAGEQYF. For the CDR3, the DNA is TGTGCCAGCAGGCGCGGGGGGGCCGGAGAGCAGTACTTC.

The chain recombines TRBV29-1 with TRBJ1-1, with unresolved D. The V gene lost 1 base and the J gene lost 0 bases, with 9 bases spanning the gap. From germline, CDR1 is SQVTM and CDR2 ANQGSEA. The CDR3 totals 14 residues. The CDR3, as DNA: TGCAGCGTTGAAGCCAGAGGCATGAACACTGAAGCTTTCTTT. The encoded protein is CSVEARGMNTEAFF.

The chain is built from TRBV6-5 and TRBJ2-5, with D possibly TRBD2 on 6 matching bases. Germline values: CDR1 MNHEY, CDR2 SVGAGI. The CDR3 contains 13 residues. V was trimmed by 6 bases and J by 7 bases, leaving 15 bases between them. The CDR3 region has the DNA TGTGCCAGCAGCACGGGGGTCCGGGGGACCCAGTACTTC. Protein: CASSTGVRGTQYF.

The chain recombines TRBV6-1 with TRBJ1-2, with 8 bases fitting TRBD1. Germline assignment: CDR1 MNHNS and CDR2 SASEGT. V shed 1 base, J shed 4 bases, and the junction held 5 bases outside the gene matches. This CDR3 is built from 15 residues. The CDR3 DNA sequence: TGTGCCAGCAGTGAAGGGCAGGGGGCCCTCTATGGCTACACCTTC. Amino acid sequence: CASSEGQGALYGYTF.

V usage is TRBV12-5 and J usage is TRBJ2-3; D is perhaps TRBD1 (6 bases). V shed 5 bases and J shed 4 bases, with 13 bases lying between them. The CDR3 is made up of 14 amino acids. The germline gives CDR1 LGHNT, CDR2 FRNRAP. For the CDR3, the DNA is TGTGCTAGTGGTCCACAGGGTTCAGCAGATACGCAGTATTTT. Protein sequence: CASGPQGSADTQYF.

The chain employs TRBV12-3 or TRBV12-4 and TRBJ2-1, with TRBD1 as a possible D gene (6 bases). Trimming cost V 5 bases and J 8 bases, with 13 bases left between them. CDR3 length: 13 amino acids. CDR3 residues: CASSPSRGYEQFF. CDR3 DNA sequence: TGTGCCAGCAGTCCGTCCAGGGGCTATGAGCAGTTCTTC.

The chain carries TRBV6-5 and TRBJ2-5; 10 nucleotides line up with TRBD2. The trim removed 5 bases at V and 5 bases at J, leaving 8 bases unmatched. The CDR3 length is 15 residues. Germline values: CDR1 MNHEY, CDR2 SVGAGI. CDR3 sequence: CASSIQRGGRETQYF. CDR3 nucleotides: TGTGCCAGCAGTATCCAGCGGGGGGGCCGGGAGACCCAGTACTTC.

This rearrangement joins TRBV5-1 to TRBJ1-6; 11 bases are a match to TRBD1. The germline gives CDR1 SGHRS, CDR2 YFSETQ. Trimming removed 2 bases from V and 8 bases from J; junction bases left unmatched: 3. The CDR3 is 15 amino acids. CDR3 region: CASSFQGQGDSPLHF. Written as DNA, the CDR3 is TGCGCCAGCAGCTTTCAGGGACAGGGGGATTCACCCCTCCACTTT.

The CDR3 protein is CASRRGPTQETQYF. Written as DNA, the CDR3 is TGTGCCAGCAGGCGGGGTCCAACCCAAGAGACCCAGTACTTC. The chain employs TRBV21-1 and TRBJ2-5; the table gives TRBD2 as D, unverified against the DNA. TRBV21-1 is deemed a pseudogene. The CDR3 runs to 14 residues.

The chain uses TRBV29-1 and TRBJ2-7; perhaps TRBD2 as D (6 bases). The CDR3 has 14 amino acids. The V end lost 3 bases, the J end lost 5 bases, and 17 bases lay between the germline ends. Germline values: CDR1 SQVTM, CDR2 ANQGSEA. The CDR3 is CSVEEGCRWDEQYF. CDR3 bases: TGCAGCGTTGAGGAGGGTTGCCGTTGGGACGAGCAGTACTTC.

The gene calls are TRBV5-1 and TRBJ1-6; TRBD1 might be the D (5 bases). V gave up 1 base and J gave up 9 bases, with 11 bases separating them. CDR1 is SGHRS and CDR2 is YFSETQ in the germline V gene. The CDR3 spans 14 residues. The CDR3 DNA is TGCGCCAGCAGCTTGCAGGGTGAGCCTTCACCCCTCCACTTT. It codes for CASSLQGEPSPLHF.